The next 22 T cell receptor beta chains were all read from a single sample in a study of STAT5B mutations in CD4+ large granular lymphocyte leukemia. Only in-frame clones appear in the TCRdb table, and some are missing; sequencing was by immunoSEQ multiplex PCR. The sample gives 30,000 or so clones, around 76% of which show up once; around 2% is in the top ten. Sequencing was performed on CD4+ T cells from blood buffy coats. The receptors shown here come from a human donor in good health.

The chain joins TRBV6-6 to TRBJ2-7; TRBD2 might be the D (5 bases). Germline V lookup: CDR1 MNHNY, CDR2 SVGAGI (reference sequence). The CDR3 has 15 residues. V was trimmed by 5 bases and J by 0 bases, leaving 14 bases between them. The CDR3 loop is CASSPLRAPSYEQYF. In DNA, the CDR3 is TGTGCCAGCAGTCCATTGCGGGCCCCCTCCTACGAGCAGTACTTC.

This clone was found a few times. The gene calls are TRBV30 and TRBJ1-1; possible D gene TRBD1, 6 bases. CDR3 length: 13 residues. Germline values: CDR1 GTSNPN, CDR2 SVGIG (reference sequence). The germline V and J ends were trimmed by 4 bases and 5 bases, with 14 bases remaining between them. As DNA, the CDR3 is TGTGCCTGGACCCGCGGGGGGCGGACTGAAGCTTTCTTT. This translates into CAWTRGGRTEAFF.

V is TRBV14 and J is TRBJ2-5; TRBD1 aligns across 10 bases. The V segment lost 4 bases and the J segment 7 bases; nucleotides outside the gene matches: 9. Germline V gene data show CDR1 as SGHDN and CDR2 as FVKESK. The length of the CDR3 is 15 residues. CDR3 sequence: CASSPTTGGAGTQYF. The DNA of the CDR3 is TGTGCCAGCAGCCCTACGACAGGGGGCGCCGGGACCCAGTACTTC.

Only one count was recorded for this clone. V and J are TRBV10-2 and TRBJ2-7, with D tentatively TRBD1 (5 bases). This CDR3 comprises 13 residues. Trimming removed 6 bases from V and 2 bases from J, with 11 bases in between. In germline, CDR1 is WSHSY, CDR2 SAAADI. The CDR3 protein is CASRQGYTYEQYF. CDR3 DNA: TGCGCCAGCAGGCAGGGTTACACCTACGAGCAGTACTTC.

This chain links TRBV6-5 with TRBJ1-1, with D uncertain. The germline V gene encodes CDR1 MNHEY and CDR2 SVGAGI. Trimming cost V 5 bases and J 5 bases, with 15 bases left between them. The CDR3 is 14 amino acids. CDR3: CASSLLGRWTEAFF. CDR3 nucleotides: TGTGCCAGCAGTCTTCTGGGGAGGTGGACTGAAGCTTTCTTT.

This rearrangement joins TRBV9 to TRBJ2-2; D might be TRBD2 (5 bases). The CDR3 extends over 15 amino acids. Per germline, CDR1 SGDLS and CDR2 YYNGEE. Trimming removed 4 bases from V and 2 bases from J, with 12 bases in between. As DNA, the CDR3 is TGTGCCAGCAGCTCGAGGGCCGTAAACACCGGGGAGCTGTTTTTT. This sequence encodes CASSSRAVNTGELFF.

DNA of the CDR3: TGTGCCAGCCGGACAGGACGAAACACCGGGGAGCTGTTTTTT. Translating it yields CASRTGRNTGELFF. This chain uses TRBV7-3 with TRBJ2-2; 7 bases are a match to TRBD1. V lost 8 bases and J lost 2; bases outside the gene matches: 5. There are 14 residues in the CDR3. The germline V gene has CDR1 SGHTA and CDR2 FQGTGA.

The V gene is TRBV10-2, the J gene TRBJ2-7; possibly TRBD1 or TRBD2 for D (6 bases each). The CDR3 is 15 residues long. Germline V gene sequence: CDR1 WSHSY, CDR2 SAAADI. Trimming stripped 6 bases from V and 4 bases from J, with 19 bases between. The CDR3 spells CASRRLGGREYEQYF. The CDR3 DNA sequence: TGCGCCAGCAGGAGACTAGGGGGACGAGAATACGAGCAGTACTTC.

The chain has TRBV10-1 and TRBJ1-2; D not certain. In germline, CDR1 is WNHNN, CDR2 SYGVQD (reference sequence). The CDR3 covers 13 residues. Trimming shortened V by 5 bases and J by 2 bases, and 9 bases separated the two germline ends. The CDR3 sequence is CASSLGRNYGYTF. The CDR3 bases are TGCGCCAGCAGTCTTGGACGGAACTATGGCTACACCTTC.

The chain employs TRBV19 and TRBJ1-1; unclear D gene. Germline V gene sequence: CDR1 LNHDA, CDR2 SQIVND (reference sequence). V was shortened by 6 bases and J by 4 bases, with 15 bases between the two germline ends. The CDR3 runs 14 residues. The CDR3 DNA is TGTGCCAGTAGCCCTCGGAGGGCTGCCACTGAAGCTTTCTTT. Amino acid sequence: CASSPRRAATEAFF.

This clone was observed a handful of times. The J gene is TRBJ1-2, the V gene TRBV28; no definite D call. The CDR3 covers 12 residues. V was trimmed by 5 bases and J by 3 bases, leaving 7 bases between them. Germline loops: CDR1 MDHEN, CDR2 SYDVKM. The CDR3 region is CASSIRHYGYTF. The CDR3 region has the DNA TGTGCCAGCAGTATCCGACACTATGGCTACACCTTC.

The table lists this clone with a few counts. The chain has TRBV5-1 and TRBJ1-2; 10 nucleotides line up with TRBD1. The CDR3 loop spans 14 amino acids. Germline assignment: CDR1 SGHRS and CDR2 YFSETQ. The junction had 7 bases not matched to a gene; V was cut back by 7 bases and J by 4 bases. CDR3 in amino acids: CASGDRDRGYGYTF. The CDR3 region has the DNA TGCGCCAGCGGGGACCGGGACAGGGGCTATGGCTACACCTTC.

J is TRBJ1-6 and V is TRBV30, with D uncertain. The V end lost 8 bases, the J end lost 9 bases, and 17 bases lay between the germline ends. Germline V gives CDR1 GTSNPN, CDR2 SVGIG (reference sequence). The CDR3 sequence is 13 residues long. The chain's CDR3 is CALKRGSGSPLHF. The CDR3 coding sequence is TGTGCCCTAAAGAGAGGGAGTGGTTCACCCCTCCACTTT.

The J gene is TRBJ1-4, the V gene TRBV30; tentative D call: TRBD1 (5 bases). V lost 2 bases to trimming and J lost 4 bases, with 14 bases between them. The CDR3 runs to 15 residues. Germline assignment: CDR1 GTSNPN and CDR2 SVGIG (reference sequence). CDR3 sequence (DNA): TGTGCCTGGAGTCCGGGGGGTTATGGTAATGAAAAACTGTTTTTT. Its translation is CAWSPGGYGNEKLFF.

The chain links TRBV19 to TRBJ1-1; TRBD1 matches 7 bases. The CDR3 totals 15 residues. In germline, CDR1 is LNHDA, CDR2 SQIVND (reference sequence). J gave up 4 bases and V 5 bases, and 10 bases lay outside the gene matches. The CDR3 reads CASSAQGGAGTEAFF. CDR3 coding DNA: TGTGCCAGTAGTGCCCAAGGGGGCGCGGGCACTGAAGCTTTCTTT.

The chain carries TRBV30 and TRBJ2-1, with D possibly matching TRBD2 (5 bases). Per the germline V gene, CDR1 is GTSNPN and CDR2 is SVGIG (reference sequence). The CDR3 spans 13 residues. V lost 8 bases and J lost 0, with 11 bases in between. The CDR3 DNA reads TGTGCCCGGGGTGGGAGCTCCTACAATGAGCAGTTCTTC. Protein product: CARGGSSYNEQFF.

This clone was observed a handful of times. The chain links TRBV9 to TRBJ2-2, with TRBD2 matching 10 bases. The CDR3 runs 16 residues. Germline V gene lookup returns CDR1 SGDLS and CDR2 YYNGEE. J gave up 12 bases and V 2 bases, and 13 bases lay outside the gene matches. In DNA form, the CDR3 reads TGTGCCAGCAGCGTCGTCGGTCTAGCGGGAGAGGCGAAGCTGTTTTTT. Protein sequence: CASSVVGLAGEAKLFF.

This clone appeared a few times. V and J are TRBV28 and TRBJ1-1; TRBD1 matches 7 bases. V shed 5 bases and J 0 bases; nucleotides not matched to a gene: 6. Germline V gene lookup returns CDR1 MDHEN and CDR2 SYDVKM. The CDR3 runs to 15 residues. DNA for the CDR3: TGTGCCAGCAGTCTCTGGACAGGCGTGAACACTGAAGCTTTCTTT. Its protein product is CASSLWTGVNTEAFF.

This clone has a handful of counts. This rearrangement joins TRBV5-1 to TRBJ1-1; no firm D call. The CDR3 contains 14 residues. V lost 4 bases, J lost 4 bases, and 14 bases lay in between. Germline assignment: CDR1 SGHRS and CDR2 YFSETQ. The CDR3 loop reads CASSPGWAGTEAFF. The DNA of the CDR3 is TGCGCCAGCAGCCCCGGGTGGGCGGGCACTGAAGCTTTCTTT.

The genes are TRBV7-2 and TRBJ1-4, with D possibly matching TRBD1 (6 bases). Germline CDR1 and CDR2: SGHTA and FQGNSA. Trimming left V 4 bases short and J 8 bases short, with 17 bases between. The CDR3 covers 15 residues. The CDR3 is CASSYHSGAREKLFF. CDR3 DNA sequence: TGTGCCAGCAGCTATCACTCGGGGGCGAGGGAAAAACTGTTTTTT.

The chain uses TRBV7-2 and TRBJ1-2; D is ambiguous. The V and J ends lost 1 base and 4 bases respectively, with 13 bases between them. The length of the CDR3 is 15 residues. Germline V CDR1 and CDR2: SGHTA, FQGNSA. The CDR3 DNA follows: TGTGCCAGCAGCTTAGGACTTACAACTTTCTATGGCTACACCTTC. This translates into CASSLGLTTFYGYTF.

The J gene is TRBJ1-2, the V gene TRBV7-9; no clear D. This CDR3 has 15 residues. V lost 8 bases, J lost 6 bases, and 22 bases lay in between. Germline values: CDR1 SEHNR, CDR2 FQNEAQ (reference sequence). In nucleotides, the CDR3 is TGTGCCAGCGAGGTACGGGCCTCAAGGTCAGATGGCTACACCTTC. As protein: CASEVRASRSDGYTF.